The entry that follows covers one T cell receptor (beta chain) sequence. Antigen specificity is unknown. CDR3 length equals 15 residues. V shed 2 bases and J 3 bases; nucleotides not matched to a gene: 5. Per the germline V gene, CDR1 is SGHRS and CDR2 is YFSETQ. The data were obtained in a study of cytomegalovirus exposure and HLA in healthy donors. Background on the study: T cells numbering 150 million to 200 million yielded more than 95 million unique TCR beta sequences in an earlier analysis.

Study-wide points: Common viral pathogens seemed, in a later analysis, to connect with several of the most significant clusters. Through in vitro validation, three CMV-associated chains were shown to be specific for CMV antigens. TCR beta V- and J-gene trimming, according to a later analysis, was linked to a missense DCLRE1C variant.

The PCR employed 60 Vbeta primers together with 13 Jbeta primers. The repertoire was sequenced with immunoSEQ multiplex PCR; TCRdb's copy has only in-frame clones and lacks some. The repertoire holds about 160,000 clones, about 85% seen once, with more than 2% in the top ten. Input material: PBMCs. The source of this sequence is a man younger than 35 in good health and CMV-seropositive. This rearrangement joins TRBV5-1 to TRBJ2-1; the match to TRBD1 covers 7 bases. The CDR3 here is CASSFHQGVYNEQFF. The CDR3 DNA reads as TGCGCCAGCAGCTTCCACCAGGGGGTCTACAATGAGCAGTTCTTC.